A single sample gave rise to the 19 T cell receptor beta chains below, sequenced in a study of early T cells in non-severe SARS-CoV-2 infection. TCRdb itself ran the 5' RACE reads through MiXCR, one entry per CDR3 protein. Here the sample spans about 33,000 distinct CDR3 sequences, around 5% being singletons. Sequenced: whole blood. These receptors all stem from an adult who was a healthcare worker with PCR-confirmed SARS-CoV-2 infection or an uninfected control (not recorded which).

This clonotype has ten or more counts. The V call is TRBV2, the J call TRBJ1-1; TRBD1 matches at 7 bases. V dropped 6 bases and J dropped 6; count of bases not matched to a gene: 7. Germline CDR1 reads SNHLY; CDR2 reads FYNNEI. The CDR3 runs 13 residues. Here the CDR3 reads CASSRQGRAEAFF. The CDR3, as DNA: TGTGCCAGCAGCAGACAGGGAAGGGCTGAAGCTTTCTTT.

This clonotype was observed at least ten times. In DNA, the CDR3 is TGTGCCATCAGTGAGCCCCGATCCACTGAAGCTTTCTTT. The encoded protein is CAISEPRSTEAFF. The V call is TRBV10-3, the J call TRBJ1-1; no definite D call. Germline-derived CDR1 and CDR2 are ENHRY and SYGVKD. The length of the CDR3 is 13 residues. V was cut by 2 bases and J by 4 bases, with 8 bases left in between.

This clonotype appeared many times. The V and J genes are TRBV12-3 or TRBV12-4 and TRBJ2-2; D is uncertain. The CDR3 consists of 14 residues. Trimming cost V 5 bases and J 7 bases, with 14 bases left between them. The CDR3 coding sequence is TGTGCCAGCAGTATAGGATATGTCGGCGGGGAGCTGTTTTTT. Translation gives CASSIGYVGGELFF.

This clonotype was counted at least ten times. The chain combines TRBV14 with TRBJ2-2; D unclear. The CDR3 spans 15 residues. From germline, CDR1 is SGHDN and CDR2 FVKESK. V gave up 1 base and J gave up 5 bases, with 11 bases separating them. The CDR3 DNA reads TGTGCCAGCAGCCAAGTCGTGACGGAGACCGGGGAGCTGTTTTTT. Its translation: CASSQVVTETGELFF. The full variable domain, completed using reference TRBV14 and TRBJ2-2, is EAGVTQFPSHSVIEKGQTVTLRCDPISGHDNLYWYRRVMGKEIKFLLHFVKESKQDESGMPNNRFLAERTGGTYSTLKVQPAELEDSGVYFCASSQVVTETGELFFGEGSRLTVL.

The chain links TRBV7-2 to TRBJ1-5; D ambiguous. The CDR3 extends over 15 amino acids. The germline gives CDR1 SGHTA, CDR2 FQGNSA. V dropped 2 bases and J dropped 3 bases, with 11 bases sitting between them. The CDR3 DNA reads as TGTGCCAGCAGCTTAAACCGGGGTCACAATCAGCCCCAGCATTTT. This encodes CASSLNRGHNQPQHF.

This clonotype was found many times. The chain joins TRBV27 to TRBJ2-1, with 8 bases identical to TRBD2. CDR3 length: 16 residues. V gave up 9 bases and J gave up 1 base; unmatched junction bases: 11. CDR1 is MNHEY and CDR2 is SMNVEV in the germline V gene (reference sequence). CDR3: CARGQAGVGSYNEQFF. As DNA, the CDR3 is TGTGCCAGGGGCCAAGCGGGGGTGGGGTCCTACAATGAGCAGTTCTTC.

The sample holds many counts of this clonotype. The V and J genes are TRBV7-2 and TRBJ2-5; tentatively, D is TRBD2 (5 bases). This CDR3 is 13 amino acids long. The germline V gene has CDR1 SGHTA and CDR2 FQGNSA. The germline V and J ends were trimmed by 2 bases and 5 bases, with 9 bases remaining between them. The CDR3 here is CASSLQRRETQYF. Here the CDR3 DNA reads TGTGCCAGCAGCTTACAGCGGAGGGAGACCCAGTACTTC.

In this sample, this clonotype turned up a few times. The CDR3 nucleotides are TGTGCCAGCAGTTTTGTGGGTAGGGGGAACAATGAGCAGTTCTTC. As protein: CASSFVGRGNNEQFF. The chain recombines TRBV12-3 or TRBV12-4 with TRBJ2-1; D is possibly TRBD1 (6 bases). There are 15 residues in the CDR3. The V and J ends lost 3 bases and 5 bases respectively, with 14 bases between them.

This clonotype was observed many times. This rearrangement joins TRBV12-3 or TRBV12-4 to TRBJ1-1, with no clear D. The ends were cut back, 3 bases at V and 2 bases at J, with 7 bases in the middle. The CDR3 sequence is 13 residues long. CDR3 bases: TGTGCCAGCAGTTTTAATGATAACACTGAAGCTTTCTTT. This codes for CASSFNDNTEAFF.

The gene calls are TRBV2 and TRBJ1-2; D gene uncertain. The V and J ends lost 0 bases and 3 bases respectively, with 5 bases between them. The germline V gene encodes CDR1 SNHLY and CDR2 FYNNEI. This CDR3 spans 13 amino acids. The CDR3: CASSEAGHYGYTF. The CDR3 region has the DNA TGTGCCAGCAGTGAAGCCGGGCACTATGGCTACACCTTC.

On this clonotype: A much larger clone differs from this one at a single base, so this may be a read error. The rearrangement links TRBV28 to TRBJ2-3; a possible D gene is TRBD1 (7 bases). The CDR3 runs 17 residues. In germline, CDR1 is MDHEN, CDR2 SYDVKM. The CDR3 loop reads CATSSLPGTEQGDTQYF. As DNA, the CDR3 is TGTGCCACCAGTTCCTTACCCGGGACTGAACAGGGGGATACGCAGTATTTT.

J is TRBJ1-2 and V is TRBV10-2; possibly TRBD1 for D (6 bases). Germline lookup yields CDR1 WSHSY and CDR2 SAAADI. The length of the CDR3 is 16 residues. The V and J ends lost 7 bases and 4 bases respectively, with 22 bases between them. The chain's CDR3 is CASIPGGLLPFYGYTF. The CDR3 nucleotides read TGCGCCAGCATACCGGGGGGCCTCCTTCCCTTCTATGGCTACACCTTC.

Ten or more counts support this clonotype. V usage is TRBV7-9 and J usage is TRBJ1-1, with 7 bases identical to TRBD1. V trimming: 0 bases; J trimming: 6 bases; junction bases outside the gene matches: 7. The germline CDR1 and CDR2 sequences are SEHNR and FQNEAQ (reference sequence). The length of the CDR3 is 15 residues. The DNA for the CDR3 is TGTGCCAGCAGCTTAGCAGGGGGCACATTCGCTGAAGCTTTCTTT. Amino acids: CASSLAGGTFAEAFF.

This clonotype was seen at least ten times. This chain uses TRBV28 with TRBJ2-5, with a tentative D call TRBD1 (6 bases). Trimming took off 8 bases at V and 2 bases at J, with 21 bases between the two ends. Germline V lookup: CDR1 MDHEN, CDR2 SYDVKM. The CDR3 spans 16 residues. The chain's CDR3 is CASRAIRTARQETQYF. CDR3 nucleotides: TGTGCCAGCCGCGCCATTCGGACAGCCCGACAAGAGACCCAGTACTTC.

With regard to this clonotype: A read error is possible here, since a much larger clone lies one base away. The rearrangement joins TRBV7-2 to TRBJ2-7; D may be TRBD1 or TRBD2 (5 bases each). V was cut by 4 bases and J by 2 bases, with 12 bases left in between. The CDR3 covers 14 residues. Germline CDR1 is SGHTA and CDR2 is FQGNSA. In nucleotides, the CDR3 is TGTGCCAGCAGCTACGGACTGGGGGCCTACGAGCAGTACTTC. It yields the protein CASSYGLGAYEQYF.

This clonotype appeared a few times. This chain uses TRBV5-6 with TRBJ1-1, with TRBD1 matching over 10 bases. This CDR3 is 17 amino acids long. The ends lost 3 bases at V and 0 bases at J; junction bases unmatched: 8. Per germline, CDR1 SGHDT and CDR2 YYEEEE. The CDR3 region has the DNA TGTGCCAGCAGCTCGCGATGGGACAGGGGCATGAACACTGAAGCTTTCTTT. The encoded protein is CASSSRWDRGMNTEAFF. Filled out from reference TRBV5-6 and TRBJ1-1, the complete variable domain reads DAGVTQSPTHLIKTRGQQVTLRCSPKSGHDTVSWYQQALGQGPQFIFQYYEEEERQRGNFPDRFSGHQFPNYSSELNVNALLLGDSALYLCASSSRWDRGMNTEAFFGQGTRLTVV.

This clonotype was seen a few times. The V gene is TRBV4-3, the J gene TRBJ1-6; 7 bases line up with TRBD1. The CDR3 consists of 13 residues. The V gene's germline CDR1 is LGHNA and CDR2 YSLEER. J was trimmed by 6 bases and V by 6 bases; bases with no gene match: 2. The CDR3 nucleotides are TGCGCCAGCAGTCACAGGGGTAATTCACCCCTCCACTTT. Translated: CASSHRGNSPLHF.

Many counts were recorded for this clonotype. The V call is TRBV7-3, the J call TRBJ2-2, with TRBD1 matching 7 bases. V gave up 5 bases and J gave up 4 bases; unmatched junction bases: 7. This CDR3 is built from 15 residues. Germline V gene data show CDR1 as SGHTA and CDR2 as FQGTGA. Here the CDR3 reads CASSPTGPSTGELFF. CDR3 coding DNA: TGTGCCAGCAGCCCGACAGGGCCGAGCACCGGGGAGCTGTTTTTT.

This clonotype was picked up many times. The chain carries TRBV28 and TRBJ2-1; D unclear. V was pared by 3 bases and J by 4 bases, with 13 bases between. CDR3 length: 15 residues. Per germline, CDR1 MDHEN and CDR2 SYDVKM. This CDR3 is CASSLIGLNYNEQFF. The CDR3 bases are TGTGCCAGCAGTTTGATAGGGCTGAATTACAATGAGCAGTTCTTC.